These 19 T cell receptor beta chains share one sample of origin, sequenced in a study of blood T cell repertoires in COVID-19 (dated by TCRdb to 2020 to 2021). The library was generated by the immunoSEQ multiplex PCR assay. The clones in this table, taken by TCRdb from immuneACCESS, are in-frame only. Not every clone is retained; where verified, under half of the shortfall comes from an unresolved V gene, and the cause of the rest is unknown. Here the sample has almost 400,000 clones; around 89% occur a single time. The ten biggest clones cover 0.9% to 1% of the sample. Sequencing input: PBMCs or T cells enriched from blood (not recorded which). These TCRs come from a woman aged 25 to 39 with acute COVID-19.

The J gene is TRBJ1-4, the V gene TRBV7-9; 8 nucleotides line up with TRBD1. Germline V lookup: CDR1 SEHNR, CDR2 FQNEAQ (reference sequence). The ends lost 1 base at V and 7 bases at J; junction bases unmatched: 8. This CDR3 region has 16 residues. The CDR3 sequence is CASSLVQGAHGEKLFF. The CDR3 DNA reads TGTGCCAGCAGCTTAGTTCAGGGGGCGCATGGTGAAAAACTGTTTTTT.

The chain is built from TRBV29-1 and TRBJ1-3; D remains ambiguous. Germline V gene lookup returns CDR1 SQVTM and CDR2 ANQGSEA. V was cut by 4 bases and J by 4 bases, with 14 bases left in between. CDR3 size: 14 residues. In nucleotides, the CDR3 is TGCAGCGTTGCGTCGCCCTGGCGGGGAAACACCATATATTTT. Residues: CSVASPWRGNTIYF.

The J gene is TRBJ2-5, the V gene TRBV3-1 (or the pseudogene TRBV3-2); tentative D call: TRBD2 (7 bases). Per germline, CDR1 LGHDT and CDR2 YNNKEL (reference sequence). This CDR3 has 17 amino acids. V was pared by 4 bases and J by 4 bases, with 22 bases between. The CDR3 sequence: CASSPRRGASIRETQYF. Written as DNA, the CDR3 is TGTGCCAGCAGCCCGCGCCGGGGGGCAAGTATTAGAGAGACCCAGTACTTC.

This clone was observed a handful of times. The chain links TRBV3-1 (or the pseudogene TRBV3-2) to TRBJ1-5, with no clear D. The CDR3 is 15 residues long. V dropped 0 bases and J dropped 4 bases, with 10 bases sitting between them. Germline values: CDR1 LGHDT, CDR2 YNNKEL (reference sequence). In nucleotides, the CDR3 is TGTGCCAGCAGCCAAGACCCGGCGGAAAATCAGCCCCAGCATTTT. It yields the protein CASSQDPAENQPQHF.

V and J are TRBV9 and TRBJ2-7; D is unclear. Germline V gene sequence: CDR1 SGDLS, CDR2 YYNGEE. V lost 0 bases, J lost 0 bases, and 4 bases lay in between. This CDR3 region has 13 residues. CDR3 sequence reads: CASSVGYSYEQYF. In DNA form, the CDR3 reads TGTGCCAGCAGCGTAGGCTACTCCTACGAGCAGTACTTC.

The CDR3 nucleotides are TGTGCCAGCACCGACCGGGACAGGGGTTACGAGCAGTACTTC. Translated, it gives CASTDRDRGYEQYF. V is TRBV6-5 and J is TRBJ2-7, with 10 bases identical to TRBD1. This CDR3 comprises 14 residues. Trimming at V came to 7 bases and at J to 4 bases, leaving 7 bases not matched to a gene. Germline CDR1 MNHEY, CDR2 SVGAGI.

The rearrangement uses TRBV5-1 and TRBJ2-7; 9 bases map to TRBD1. The germline V gene encodes CDR1 SGHRS and CDR2 YFSETQ. The CDR3 has 13 residues. The V segment lost 8 bases and the J segment 5 bases; nucleotides outside the gene matches: 8. In nucleotides, the CDR3 is TGCGCCAGTACCGGACAGGGGTCAAACGAGCAGTACTTC. Translation gives CASTGQGSNEQYF.

V gene TRBV7-3 combines with J gene TRBJ2-1; tentatively, D is TRBD2 (7 bases). The CDR3 spans 15 residues. Trimming removed 2 bases from V and 4 bases from J, with 12 bases in between. CDR1 is SGHTA and CDR2 is FQGTGA in the germline V gene. The CDR3 coding sequence is TGTGCCAGCAGCTTAGGCGGGGGCCAGTACAATGAGCAGTTCTTC. Its translation is CASSLGGGQYNEQFF.

The rearrangement joins TRBV2 to TRBJ2-2; no clear D. This CDR3 has 17 residues. The germline CDR1 and CDR2 sequences are SNHLY and FYNNEI. The V gene lost 0 bases and the J gene lost 6 bases, with 17 bases spanning the gap. CDR3 nucleotide sequence: TGTGCCAGCAGTGAAGCCGAAGCCCAGGCAAATGCCGGGGAGCTGTTTTTT. This gives the protein CASSEAEAQANAGELFF.

About this clone itself: A junction end diverges from the germline sequence, so it may reflect a read error. This rearrangement joins TRBV6-2 or TRBV6-3 to TRBJ2-5; 7 positions agree with TRBD1. Looked up from germline, CDR1 is MNHEY and CDR2 is SVGEGT. The CDR3 has 13 amino acids. CDR3 bases: TGTGCCAGCGGTTACCCAGGGGGAGAGACCCAGTACTTC. It translates to CASGYPGGETQYF.

The chain recombines TRBV4-1 with TRBJ1-2, with 8 bases identical to TRBD1. The V segment lost 6 bases and the J segment 0 bases; nucleotides outside the gene matches: 6. In germline, CDR1 is MGHRA, CDR2 YSYEKL. This CDR3 has 15 residues. The CDR3 region has the DNA TGCGCCAGCAGTGGGGGACAGGCCGCTAACTATGGCTACACCTTC. Encoded protein: CASSGGQAANYGYTF.

This clone was seen just once. This sequence joins TRBV11-3 and TRBJ1-1; 8 positions agree with TRBD1. The CDR3 extends over 15 amino acids. Germline CDR1 reads SGHNT; CDR2 reads YENEEA. The ends lost 5 bases at V and 3 bases at J; junction bases unmatched: 8. The CDR3: CASSLRTGLDTEAFF. Written as DNA, the CDR3 is TGTGCCAGCAGCCTCAGGACAGGGCTAGACACTGAAGCTTTCTTT.

The chain carries TRBV5-5 and TRBJ1-1; 7 bases align to TRBD1. Germline CDR1 is SGHKS and CDR2 is YYEKEE (reference sequence). The CDR3 is made up of 16 amino acids. V was clipped by 2 bases and J by 0 bases; unmatched bases: 7. CDR3 DNA: TGTGCCAGCAGCTTTGGGACAGCAAACATGAACACTGAAGCTTTCTTT. Protein sequence: CASSFGTANMNTEAFF.

The chain couples TRBV7-2 to TRBJ1-5, with D unresolved. CDR1 and CDR2 from the germline V gene are SGHTA and FQGNSA. This CDR3 is 13 amino acids long. V was shortened by 2 bases and J by 3 bases, with 5 bases between the two germline ends. As DNA, the CDR3 is TGTGCCAGCAGCTTATATATCAATCAGCCCCAGCATTTT. The encoded protein is CASSLYINQPQHF.

This sequence joins TRBV2 and TRBJ1-2; D is uncertain. CDR3 size: 12 residues. V was shortened by 2 bases and J by 5 bases, with 6 bases between the two germline ends. Per germline, CDR1 SNHLY and CDR2 FYNNEI. CDR3 nucleotide sequence: TGTGCCAGCAGTGAATCCGTTTATGGCTACACCTTC. Its protein is CASSESVYGYTF. The entire variable domain, with the rest obtained from reference TRBV2 and TRBJ1-2, is as follows: EPEVTQTPSHQVTQMGQEVILRCVPISNHLYFYWYRQILGQKVEFLVSFYNNEISEKSEIFDDQFSVERPDGSNFTLKIRSTKLEDSAMYFCASSESVYGYTFGSGTRLTVV.

A single count supports this clone. This chain uses TRBV30 with TRBJ1-3; D is possibly TRBD1 (5 bases). Trimming left V 3 bases short and J 3 bases short, with 15 bases between. The CDR3 totals 15 residues. The germline V gene has CDR1 GTSNPN and CDR2 SVGIG (reference sequence). The CDR3 protein is CAWSPGTKDGNTIYF. CDR3 nucleotide sequence: TGTGCCTGGAGCCCAGGGACTAAGGATGGAAACACCATATATTTT.

The J gene is TRBJ2-5, the V gene TRBV6-5, with 9 bases lining up with TRBD1. Unmatched junction bases numbered 12, after V lost 11 bases and J lost 2 bases. Germline V gene sequence: CDR1 MNHEY, CDR2 SVGAGI. This CDR3 has 15 residues. CDR3 sequence (DNA): TGTGCCTGTAGTAGGGGGGGGACAGGGCAAGAGACCCAGTACTTC. This gives the protein CACSRGGTGQETQYF.

The gene calls are TRBV4-1 and TRBJ1-4, with 8 bases matching TRBD1. This CDR3 region has 16 residues. Germline values: CDR1 MGHRA, CDR2 YSYEKL. V shed 4 bases and J 7 bases; nucleotides not matched to a gene: 11. The CDR3 sequence: CASSPMVRGRSEKLFF. CDR3 bases: TGCGCCAGCAGCCCTATGGTCAGGGGGCGAAGTGAAAAACTGTTTTTT.

The chain recombines TRBV2 with TRBJ1-4; perhaps TRBD1 as D (6 bases). Trimming cost V 7 bases and J 8 bases, with 14 bases left between them. CDR1 is SNHLY, CDR2 FYNNEI, per germline. The CDR3 has 13 residues. CDR3 in amino acids: CASIWGQGEKLFF. CDR3 coding DNA: TGTGCCAGCATCTGGGGGCAGGGGGAAAAACTGTTTTTT.